The rows below give T cell receptor beta chains drawn from one sample of a study of shared clonotypes between healthy human individuals. The method was immunoSEQ multiplex PCR; TCRdb's version includes in-frame clones alone and lacks a portion of them. The sample includes 110,000 or so clones, roughly 70% seen only once; the top ten take about 23%. The sequenced sample was memory CD8+ T cells sorted from blood. Receptors were obtained from a woman younger than 45 in good health. Each CDR3 is given with its conserved first and last residue. D genes are given only for firm matches. Clone size is shown for a subset of rows, as once, few, many or a class of expanded clone.

D	V	size	J	CDR3	DNA
NA	TRBV18	NA	TRBJ1-5	CASSHGQSVDEPQHF	TGTGCCAGCTCACACGGACAGTCCGTTGATGAGCCCCAGCATTTT
NA	TRBV25-1	NA	TRBJ2-1	CASSDGQRLGKEQFF	TGTGCCAGCAGTGACGGACAGCGCCTAGGGAAAGAGCAGTTCTTC
NA	TRBV19	NA	TRBJ1-4	CASTPTWENEKLFF	TGTGCCAGTACCCCGACCTGGGAAAATGAAAAACTGTTTTTT
NA	TRBV19	NA	TRBJ2-1	CASSISPSNEQFF	TGTGCCAGTAGTATAAGTCCCTCCAATGAGCAGTTCTTC
TRBD1	TRBV6-4	NA	TRBJ2-1	CASSAGQGSYNEQFF	TGTGCCAGCAGCGCGGGACAGGGCTCCTACAATGAGCAGTTCTTC
NA	TRBV27	NA	TRBJ2-7	CASSFKDSSYEQYF	TGTGCCAGCAGTTTTAAGGACTCCTCCTACGAGCAGTACTTC
NA	TRBV18	NA	TRBJ1-2	CASSRQVRYGYTF	TGTGCCAGCTCACGACAGGTCCGCTATGGCTACACCTTC
TRBD1	TRBV7-2	few	TRBJ1-6	CASSPAGTGPGRTLHF	TGTGCCAGCAGCCCCGCCGGGACAGGGCCGGGCAGAACCCTCCACTTT
TRBD1	TRBV28	NA	TRBJ2-7	CASSLGTVESSYEQYF	TGTGCCAGCAGTTTGGGGACAGTCGAGAGCTCCTACGAGCAGTACTTC
NA	TRBV2	NA	TRBJ1-1	CASSEGPRSTEAFF	TGTGCCAGCAGTGAAGGGCCCCGGAGCACTGAAGCTTTCTTT
NA	TRBV27	NA	TRBJ2-1	CASSRDASEYNEQFF	TGTGCCAGCAGTCGGGACGCTTCCGAATACAATGAGCAGTTCTTC
NA	TRBV6-5	few	TRBJ1-2	CASSYSDNYGYTF	TGTGCCAGCAGTTACTCGGACAACTATGGCTACACCTTC
NA	TRBV7-2	NA	TRBJ2-7	CASSSGTAGEQYF	TGTGCCAGCAGCTCCGGGACTGCGGGCGAGCAGTACTTC
NA	TRBV25-1	few	TRBJ2-5	CASSGLGMRAKQETQYF	TGTGCCAGCAGTGGGCTGGGGATGAGAGCCAAACAAGAGACCCAGTACTTC
TRBD2	TRBV6-4	NA	TRBJ2-1	CASGTSTNEQFF	TGTGCCAGCGGGACTAGCACAAATGAGCAGTTCTTC
NA	TRBV28	NA	TRBJ1-5	CASSPRVRAAPNQPQHF	TGTGCCAGCAGTCCCCGCGTCAGGGCGGCCCCCAATCAGCCCCAGCATTTT
NA	TRBV6-1	NA	TRBJ2-6	CASGREYSGANVLTF	TGTGCCAGCGGCCGGGAGTACTCTGGGGCCAACGTCCTGACTTTC
TRBD2	TRBV7-9	NA	TRBJ2-7	CASSLVRDYHEQYF	TGTGCCAGCAGCTTAGTGCGGGACTACCACGAGCAGTACTTC
TRBD2	TRBV30	NA	TRBJ2-7	CAWSQREGFYEQYF	TGTGCCTGGAGTCAGCGGGAGGGCTTCTACGAGCAGTACTTC
NA	TRBV18	NA	TRBJ2-6	CASSPIQTGANVLTF	TGTGCCAGCTCACCAATCCAGACGGGGGCCAACGTCCTGACTTTC
NA	TRBV5-1	NA	TRBJ2-1	CATSVRPRGYNEQFF	TGCGCCACCTCTGTGCGGCCGAGGGGGTACAATGAGCAGTTCTTC
NA	TRBV25-1	NA	TRBJ2-1	CASSDPAGVSSYNEQFF	TGTGCCAGCAGTGACCCCGCCGGGGTGAGCTCCTACAATGAGCAGTTCTTC
TRBD1	TRBV15	NA	TRBJ1-3	CATSEGAPHSGNTIYF	TGTGCCACCAGCGAGGGGGCCCCACACTCTGGAAACACCATATATTTT
NA	TRBV9	many	TRBJ2-5	CASSFGGVVGGGETQYF	TGTGCCAGCAGCTTTGGTGGTGTAGTGGGAGGTGGAGAGACCCAGTACTTC
NA	TRBV18	NA	TRBJ2-7	CASSPRDPSFLSYEQYF	TGTGCCAGCTCACCCCGGGACCCTAGTTTTTTATCCTACGAGCAGTACTTC
NA	TRBV2	NA	TRBJ1-1	CASSLVGSSLLPTEAFF	TGTGCCAGCAGCCTCGTTGGGTCCTCCCTTCTACCCACTGAAGCTTTCTTT